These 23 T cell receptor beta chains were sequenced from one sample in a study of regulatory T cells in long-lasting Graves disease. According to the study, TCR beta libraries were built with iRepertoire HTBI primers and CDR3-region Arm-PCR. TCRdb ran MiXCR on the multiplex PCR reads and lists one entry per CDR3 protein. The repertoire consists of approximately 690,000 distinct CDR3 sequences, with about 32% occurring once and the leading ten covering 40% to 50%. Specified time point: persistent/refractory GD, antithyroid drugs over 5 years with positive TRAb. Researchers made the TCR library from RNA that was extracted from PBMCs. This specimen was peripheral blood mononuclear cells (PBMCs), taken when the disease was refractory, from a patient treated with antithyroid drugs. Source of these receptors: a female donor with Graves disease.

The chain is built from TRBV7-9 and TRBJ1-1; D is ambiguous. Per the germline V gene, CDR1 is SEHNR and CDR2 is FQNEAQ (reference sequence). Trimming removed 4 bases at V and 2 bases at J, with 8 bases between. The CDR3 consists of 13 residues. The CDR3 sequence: CASSWPENTEAFF. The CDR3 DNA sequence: TGTGCCAGCAGCTGGCCGGAAAACACTGAAGCTTTCTTT.

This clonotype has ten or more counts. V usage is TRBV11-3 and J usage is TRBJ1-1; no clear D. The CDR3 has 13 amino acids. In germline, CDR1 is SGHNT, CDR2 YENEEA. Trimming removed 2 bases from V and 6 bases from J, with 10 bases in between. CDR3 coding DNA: TGTGCCAGCAGCTTATATGGTACGGCTGAAGCTTTCTTT. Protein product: CASSLYGTAEAFF.

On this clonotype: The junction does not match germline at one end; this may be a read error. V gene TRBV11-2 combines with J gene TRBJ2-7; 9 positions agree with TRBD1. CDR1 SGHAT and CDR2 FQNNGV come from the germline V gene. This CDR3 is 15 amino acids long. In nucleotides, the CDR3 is TGTGCCAGCAGCTTACTTGGGACAGGGCTTTACGGGCAGTACTTC. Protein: CASSLLGTGLYGQYF. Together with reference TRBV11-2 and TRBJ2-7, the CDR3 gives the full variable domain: EAGVAQSPRYKIIEKRQSVAFWCNPISGHATLYWYQQILGQGPKLLIQFQNNGVVDDSQLPKDRFSAERLKGVDSTLKIQPAKLEDSAVYLCASSLLGTGLYGQYFGPGTRLTVT.

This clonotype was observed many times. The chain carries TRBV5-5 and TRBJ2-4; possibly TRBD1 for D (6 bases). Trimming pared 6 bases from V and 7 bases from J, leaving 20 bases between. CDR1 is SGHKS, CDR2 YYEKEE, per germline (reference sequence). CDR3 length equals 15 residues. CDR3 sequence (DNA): TGTGCCAGCAATCCAGAGGGGGATCGTATGAACATTCAGTACTTC. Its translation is CASNPEGDRMNIQYF.

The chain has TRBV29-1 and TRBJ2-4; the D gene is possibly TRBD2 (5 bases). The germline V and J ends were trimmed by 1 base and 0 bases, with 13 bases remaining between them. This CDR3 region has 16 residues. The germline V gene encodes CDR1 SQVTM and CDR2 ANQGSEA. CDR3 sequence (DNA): TGCAGCGTTGAAGTGACTCCACTAGTAGCCAAAAACATTCAGTACTTC. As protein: CSVEVTPLVAKNIQYF.

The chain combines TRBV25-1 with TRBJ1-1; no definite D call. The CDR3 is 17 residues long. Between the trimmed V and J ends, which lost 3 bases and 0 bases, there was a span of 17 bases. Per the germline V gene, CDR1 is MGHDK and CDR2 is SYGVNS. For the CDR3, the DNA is TGTGCCAGCAGTGACCTAACAACTGCGGGAGTGAACACTGAAGCTTTCTTT. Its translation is CASSDLTTAGVNTEAFF. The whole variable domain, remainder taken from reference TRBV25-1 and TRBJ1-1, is EADIYQTPRYLVIGTGKKITLECSQTMGHDKMYWYQQDPGMELHLIHYSYGVNSTEKGDLSSESTVSRIRTEHFPLTLESARPSHTSQYLCASSDLTTAGVNTEAFFGQGTRLTVV.

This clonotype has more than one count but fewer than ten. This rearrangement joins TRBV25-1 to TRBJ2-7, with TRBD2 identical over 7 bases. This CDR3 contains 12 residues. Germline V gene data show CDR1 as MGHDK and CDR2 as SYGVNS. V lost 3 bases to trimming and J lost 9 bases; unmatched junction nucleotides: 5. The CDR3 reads CASSDRLAVQYF. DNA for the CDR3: TGTGCCAGCAGTGATAGACTAGCTGTGCAGTACTTC.

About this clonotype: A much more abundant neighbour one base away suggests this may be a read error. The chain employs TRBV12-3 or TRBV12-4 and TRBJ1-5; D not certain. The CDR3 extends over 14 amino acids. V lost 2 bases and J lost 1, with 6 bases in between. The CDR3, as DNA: TGTGCCAGCAGTTTACGTCCCAGCAATCAGCCCCAGCATTTT. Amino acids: CASSLRPSNQPQHF.

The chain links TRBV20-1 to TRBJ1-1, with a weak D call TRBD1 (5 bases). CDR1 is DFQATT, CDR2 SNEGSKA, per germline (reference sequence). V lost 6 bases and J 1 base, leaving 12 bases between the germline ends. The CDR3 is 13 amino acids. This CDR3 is CSADGGENTEAFF. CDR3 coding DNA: TGCAGTGCCGACGGGGGGGAGAACACTGAAGCTTTCTTT.

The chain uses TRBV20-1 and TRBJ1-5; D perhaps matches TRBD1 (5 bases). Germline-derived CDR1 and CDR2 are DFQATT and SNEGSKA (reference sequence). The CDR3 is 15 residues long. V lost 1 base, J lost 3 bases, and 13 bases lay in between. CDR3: CSARGGREANQPQHF. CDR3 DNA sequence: TGCAGTGCTAGAGGGGGACGCGAGGCCAATCAGCCCCAGCATTTT.

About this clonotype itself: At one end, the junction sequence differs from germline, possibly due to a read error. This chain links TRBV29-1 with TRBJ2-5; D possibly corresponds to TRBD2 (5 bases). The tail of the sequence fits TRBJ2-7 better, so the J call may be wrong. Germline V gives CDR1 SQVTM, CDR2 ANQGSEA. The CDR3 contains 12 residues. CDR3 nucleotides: TGCAGCGCCGCAGCTAGCTCCCACGAGCAGTACTTC. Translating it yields CSAAASSHEQYF.

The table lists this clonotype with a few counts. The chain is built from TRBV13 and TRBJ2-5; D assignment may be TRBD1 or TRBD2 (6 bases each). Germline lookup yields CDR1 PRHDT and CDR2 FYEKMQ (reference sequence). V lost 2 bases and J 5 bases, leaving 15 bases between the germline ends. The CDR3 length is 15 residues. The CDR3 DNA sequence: TGTGCCAGCAGCTTAAGCCCCCTAGGGGGGGAGACCCAGTACTTC. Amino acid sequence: CASSLSPLGGETQYF.

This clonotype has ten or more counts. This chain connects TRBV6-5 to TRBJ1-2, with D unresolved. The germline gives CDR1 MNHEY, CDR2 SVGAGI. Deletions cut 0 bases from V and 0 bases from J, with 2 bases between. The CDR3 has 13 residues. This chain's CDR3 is CASSYSANYGYTF. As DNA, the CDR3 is TGTGCCAGCAGTTACTCGGCTAACTATGGCTACACCTTC.

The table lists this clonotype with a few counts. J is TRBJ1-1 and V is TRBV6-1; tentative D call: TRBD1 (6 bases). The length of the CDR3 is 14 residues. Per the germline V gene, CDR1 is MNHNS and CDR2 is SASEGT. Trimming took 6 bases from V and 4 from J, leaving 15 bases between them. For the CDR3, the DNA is TGTGCCAGCAGATCTGGGGGGGGGGCCACTGAAGCTTTCTTT. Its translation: CASRSGGGATEAFF.

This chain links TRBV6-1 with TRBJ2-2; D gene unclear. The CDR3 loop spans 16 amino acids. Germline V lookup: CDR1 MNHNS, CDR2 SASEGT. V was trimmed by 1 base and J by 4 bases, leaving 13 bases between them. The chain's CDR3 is CASSEELQIGTGELFF. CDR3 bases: TGTGCCAGCAGTGAAGAGCTACAGATCGGCACCGGGGAGCTGTTTTTT.

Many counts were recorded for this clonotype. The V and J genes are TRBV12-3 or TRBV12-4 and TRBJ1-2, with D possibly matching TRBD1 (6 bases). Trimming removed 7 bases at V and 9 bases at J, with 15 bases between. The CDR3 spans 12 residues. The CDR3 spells CASTLGGTSYTF. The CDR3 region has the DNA TGTGCCAGCACCTTAGGGGGGACGAGCTACACCTTC.

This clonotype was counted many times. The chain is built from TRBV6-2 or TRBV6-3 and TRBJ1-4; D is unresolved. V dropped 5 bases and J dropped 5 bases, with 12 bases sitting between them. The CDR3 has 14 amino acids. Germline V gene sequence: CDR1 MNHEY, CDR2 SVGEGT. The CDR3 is CASSDRLINEKLFF. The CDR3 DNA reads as TGTGCCAGCAGTGATCGACTGATAAATGAAAAACTGTTTTTT.

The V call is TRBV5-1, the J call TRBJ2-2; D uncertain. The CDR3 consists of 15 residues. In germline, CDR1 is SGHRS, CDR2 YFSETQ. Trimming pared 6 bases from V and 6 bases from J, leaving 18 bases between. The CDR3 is CASTGPPKNAGELFF. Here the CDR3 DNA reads TGCGCCAGCACCGGGCCCCCAAAGAATGCCGGGGAGCTGTTTTTT.

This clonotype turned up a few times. The CDR3 loop is CASRTTNRRAGGYTF. CDR3 in DNA: TGTGCCAGCAGGACCACAAATCGCCGGGCGGGGGGCTACACCTTC. The V and J genes are TRBV28 and TRBJ1-2, with D unresolved. The V end was cut by 6 bases, the J end by 8 bases, with 22 bases between. The germline gives CDR1 MDHEN, CDR2 SYDVKM. This CDR3 comprises 15 residues.

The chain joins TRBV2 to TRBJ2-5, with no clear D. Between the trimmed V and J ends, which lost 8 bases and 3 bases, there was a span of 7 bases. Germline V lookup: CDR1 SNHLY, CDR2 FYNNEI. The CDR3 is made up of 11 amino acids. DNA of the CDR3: TGTGCCAGCGGGTCCGAAGAGACCCAGTACTTC. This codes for CASGSEETQYF.

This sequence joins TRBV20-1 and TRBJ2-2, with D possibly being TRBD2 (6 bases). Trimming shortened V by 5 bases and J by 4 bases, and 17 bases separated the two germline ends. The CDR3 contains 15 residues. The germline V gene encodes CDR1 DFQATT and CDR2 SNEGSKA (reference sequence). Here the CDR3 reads CSAPLDQRATGELFF. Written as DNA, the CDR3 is TGCAGTGCTCCTCTTGACCAGCGGGCCACCGGGGAGCTGTTTTTT.

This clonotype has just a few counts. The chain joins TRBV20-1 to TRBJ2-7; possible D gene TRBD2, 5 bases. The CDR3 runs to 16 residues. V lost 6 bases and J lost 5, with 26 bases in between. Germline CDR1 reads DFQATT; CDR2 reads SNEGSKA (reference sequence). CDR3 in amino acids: CSARSIWETAGNEQYF. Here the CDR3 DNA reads TGCAGTGCGAGGTCGATTTGGGAAACTGCCGGGAACGAGCAGTACTTC.

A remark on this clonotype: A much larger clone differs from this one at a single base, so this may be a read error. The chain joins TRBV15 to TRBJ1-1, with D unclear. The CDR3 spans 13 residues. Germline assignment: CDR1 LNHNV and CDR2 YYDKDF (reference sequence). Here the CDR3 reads CVTQGQTNTEAFF. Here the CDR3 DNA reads TGTGTCACCCAAGGGCAGACGAACACTGAAGCTTTCTTT.